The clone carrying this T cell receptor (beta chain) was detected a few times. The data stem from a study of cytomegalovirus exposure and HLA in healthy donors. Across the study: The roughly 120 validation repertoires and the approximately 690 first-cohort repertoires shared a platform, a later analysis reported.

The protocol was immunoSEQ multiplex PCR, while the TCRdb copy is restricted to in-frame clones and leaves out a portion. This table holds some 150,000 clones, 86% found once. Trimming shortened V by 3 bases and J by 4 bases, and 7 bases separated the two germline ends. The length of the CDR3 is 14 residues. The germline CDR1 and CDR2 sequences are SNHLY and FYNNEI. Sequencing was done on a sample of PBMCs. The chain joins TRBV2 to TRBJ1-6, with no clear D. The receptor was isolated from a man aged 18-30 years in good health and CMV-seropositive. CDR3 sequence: CASSEGQYNSPLHF. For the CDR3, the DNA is TGTGCCAGCAGTGAGGGCCAGTATAATTCACCCCTCCACTTT.